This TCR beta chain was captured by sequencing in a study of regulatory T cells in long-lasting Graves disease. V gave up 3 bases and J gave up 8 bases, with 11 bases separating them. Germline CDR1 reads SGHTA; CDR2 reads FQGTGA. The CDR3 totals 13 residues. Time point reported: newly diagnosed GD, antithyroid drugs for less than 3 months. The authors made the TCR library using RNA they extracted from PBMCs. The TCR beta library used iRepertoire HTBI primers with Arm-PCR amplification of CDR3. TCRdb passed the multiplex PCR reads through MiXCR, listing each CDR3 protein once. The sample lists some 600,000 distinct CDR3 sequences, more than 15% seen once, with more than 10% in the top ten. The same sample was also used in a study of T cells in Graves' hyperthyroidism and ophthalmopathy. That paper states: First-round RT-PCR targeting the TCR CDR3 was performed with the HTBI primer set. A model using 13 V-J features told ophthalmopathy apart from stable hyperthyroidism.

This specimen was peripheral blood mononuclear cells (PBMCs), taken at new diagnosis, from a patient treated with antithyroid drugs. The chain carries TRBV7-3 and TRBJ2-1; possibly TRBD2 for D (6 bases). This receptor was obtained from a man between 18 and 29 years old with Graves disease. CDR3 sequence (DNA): TGTGCCAGCAGCTTGCTAGCGTCAGATGAGCAGTTCTTC. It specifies CASSLLASDEQFF.